The clone carrying this T cell receptor beta chain was observed once. Antigen: not known. The data originate from a study of OX40 agonist ivuxolimab in advanced cancers. On the study more broadly: Those enrolled were approximately 78% male, with a mean age of roughly 62 years and ages from about 20 to 90. Two patients with cutaneous melanoma and one with hepatocellular carcinoma, three in total, showed partial responses.

The assay was immunoSEQ multiplex PCR, and TCRdb's table has in-frame clones only and misses some. Of tens of thousands of clones listed, 80% are singletons. Study conclusions and caveats: Averaging showed that CD8+ T cells had more expanded clones than CD4+ did. CD4+ and CD8+ blood T cells expanded clonally by week 6 at 0.1 to 3.0 mg/kg.

The ends were cut back, 9 bases at V and 9 bases at J, with 16 bases in the middle. Germline loops: CDR1 SGHDT, CDR2 YYEEEE. The CDR3 has 13 residues. This receptor was identified in an adult with an advanced solid tumor such as melanoma, head and neck, liver or kidney cancer. Source: CD4+ or CD8+ T cells sorted from blood, taken in a trial of the OX40 agonist ivuxolimab. The gene calls are TRBV5-6 and TRBJ1-6; D not resolved. In DNA, the CDR3 is TGTGCCACCTTAGACAATCGGACTTCACCCCTCCACTTT. Translated, it gives CATLDNRTSPLHF.